The 12 T cell receptor beta chains reported below all come from one sample, sequenced in a study of CD8+ T cells in alopecia areata. After isolation, RNA underwent reverse transcription to generate cDNA as the sequencing template. The protocol was immunoSEQ multiplex PCR, while the TCRdb copy is restricted to in-frame clones and leaves out a portion. The sample shows 60,000 to 90,000 clones, 60% to 70% of them seen only once. Documented treatment: oral pan-JAK inhibitor, 5-10 mg twice daily. The sequencing here drew on CD8+ T cells sorted from blood, taken at week 24, from a patient treated with tofacitinib. These receptors came from a human donor with alopecia areata.

This chain links TRBV14 with TRBJ2-5, with TRBD1 matching over 8 bases. Germline CDR1 is SGHDN and CDR2 is FVKESK. The CDR3 is made up of 15 amino acids. Trimming took 4 bases from V and 2 from J; bases not matched to a gene: 6. CDR3 nucleotide sequence: TGTGCCAGCAGCCCTATCAGGGGGCAACAAGAGACCCAGTACTTC. Translated: CASSPIRGQQETQYF.

J is TRBJ2-7 and V is TRBV6-6; the D is unclear. Germline loops: CDR1 MNHNY, CDR2 SVGAGI (reference sequence). The CDR3 consists of 13 residues. Trimming removed 2 bases from V and 0 bases from J, with 5 bases in between. For the CDR3, the DNA is TGTGCCAGCAGTTACGCTCTCTCCTACGAGCAGTACTTC. This sequence encodes CASSYALSYEQYF.

This clone has a handful of counts. The J gene is TRBJ2-5, the V gene TRBV5-6; TRBD1 matches 8 bases. Germline V gene lookup returns CDR1 SGHDT and CDR2 YYEEEE. This CDR3 is 18 amino acids long. After removal of 1 base from V and 5 bases from J, the junction contained 16 bases not matched to a gene. The CDR3: CASSLTDRESSGLETQYF. The CDR3 DNA follows: TGTGCCAGCAGCTTGACGGACAGGGAGTCTAGTGGTTTGGAGACCCAGTACTTC.

This clone was seen a handful of times. The chain employs TRBV7-8 and TRBJ2-2; maybe TRBD2 (5 bases). CDR1 and CDR2 from the germline V gene are SGHVS and FQNEAQ. V was shortened by 0 bases and J by 6 bases, with 8 bases between the two germline ends. The CDR3 is made up of 14 amino acids. CDR3 sequence: CASSLAVSAGELFF. CDR3 nucleotide sequence: TGTGCCAGCAGCTTAGCGGTTAGCGCCGGGGAGCTGTTTTTT. The full variable domain, with the rest looked up from reference TRBV7-8 and TRBJ2-2, is GAGVSQSPRYKVAKRGQDVALRCDPISGHVSLFWYQQALGQGPEFLTYFQNEAQLDKSGLPSDRFFAERPEGSVSTLKIQRTQQEDSAVYLCASSLAVSAGELFFGEGSRLTVL.

This clone has only a few counts. This CDR3 reads CASSSDRISGNTIYF. The CDR3 nucleotides are TGTGCCAGCAGTTCGGACCGAATCTCTGGAAACACCATATATTTT. The chain links TRBV2 to TRBJ1-3; D gene uncertain. Germline V CDR1 and CDR2: SNHLY, FYNNEI. The CDR3 is made up of 15 amino acids. Deletions cut 5 bases from V and 0 bases from J, with 11 bases between.

This clone turned up a few times. The chain links TRBV14 to TRBJ2-5; unclear D gene. The CDR3 sequence is 15 residues long. Germline CDR1 and CDR2: SGHDN and FVKESK. The ends were cut back, 1 base at V and 3 bases at J, with 12 bases in the middle. CDR3 bases: TGTGCCAGCAGCCAAGGGTCAGTACTTAAAGAGACCCAGTACTTC. Translated, it gives CASSQGSVLKETQYF.

As for this clone: This may be a read error: a much more frequent sequence differs by one nucleotide. The genes are TRBV27 and TRBJ2-1; D ambiguous. CDR1 and CDR2 (germline): MNHEY, SMNVEV (reference sequence). V lost 6 bases, J lost 6 bases, and 18 bases lay in between. The CDR3 length is 15 residues. The CDR3 protein is CASSQVRVEPNEQFF. DNA of the CDR3: TGTGCCAGCAGCCAAGTGAGAGTAGAGCCCAATGAGCAGTTCTTC.

This chain connects TRBV4-3 to TRBJ2-7; tentatively, D is TRBD2 (6 bases). The CDR3 extends over 15 amino acids. Germline values: CDR1 LGHNA, CDR2 YSLEER. V was clipped by 3 bases and J by 2 bases, with 14 bases between them. The CDR3 here is CASSQDISGPYEQYF. The DNA of the CDR3 is TGCGCCAGCAGCCAGGACATCAGCGGGCCCTACGAGCAGTACTTC.

The chain carries TRBV14 and TRBJ1-5, with a possible D match to TRBD1 (6 bases). With 2 bases removed from V and 1 base from J, the gap between germline ends came to 6 bases. Looked up from germline, CDR1 is SGHDN and CDR2 is FVKESK. This CDR3 has 14 amino acids. CDR3 sequence: CASSQQGSNQPQHF. The DNA for the CDR3 is TGTGCCAGCAGCCAACAGGGGAGCAATCAGCCCCAGCATTTT.

This chain connects TRBV30 to TRBJ2-3, with TRBD1 matching 9 bases. The CDR3 is 15 residues long. V lost 4 bases, J lost 3 bases, and 8 bases stayed unmatched. Per germline, CDR1 GTSNPN and CDR2 SVGIG (reference sequence). The CDR3 loop is CAWTPGQGMTDTQYF. DNA of the CDR3: TGTGCCTGGACCCCCGGACAGGGGATGACAGATACGCAGTATTTT.

V and J are TRBV27 and TRBJ2-7; either TRBD1 or TRBD2 may fit D (6 bases each). There are 15 residues in the CDR3. Deletions cut 2 bases from V and 2 bases from J, with 13 bases between. The V gene's germline CDR1 is MNHEY and CDR2 SMNVEV (reference sequence). CDR3 loop: CASSLRGGGTYEQYF. The CDR3 region has the DNA TGTGCCAGCAGTTTACGAGGGGGAGGAACCTACGAGCAGTACTTC.

The chain employs TRBV7-9 and TRBJ2-5, with 11 bases lining up with TRBD2. V lost 4 bases, J lost 2 bases, and 6 bases stayed unmatched. This CDR3 spans 16 amino acids. CDR1 and CDR2 (germline): SEHNR, FQNEAQ (reference sequence). CDR3 coding DNA: TGTGCCAGCAGCTCTGGACTAGCGGGCAATCAAGAGACCCAGTACTTC. This translates into CASSSGLAGNQETQYF.